The 21 T cell receptor beta chains listed next were all sequenced from one sample in a study of T-cell memory formation after mild COVID-19. Each CDR3 protein gets one entry after TCRdb re-called the 5' RACE reads with MiXCR. Among roughly 480,000 distinct CDR3 sequences listed, 25% were seen once. Sequencing was performed on PBMCs or a T cell subset sorted from them (not recorded which). Source of these receptors: an adult woman who had mild COVID-19 (a few samples of this study predate the infection). Cell type and time point are not known.

The chain uses TRBV20-1 and TRBJ1-2; the D gene is possibly TRBD1 (5 bases). The CDR3 is 16 residues long. Trimming shortened V by 0 bases and J by 4 bases, and 18 bases separated the two germline ends. CDR1 is DFQATT and CDR2 is SNEGSKA in the germline V gene (reference sequence). This CDR3 is CSARDSWAVGPYGYTF. The CDR3 DNA reads as TGCAGTGCTAGAGATAGTTGGGCAGTGGGACCCTATGGCTACACCTTC.

The CDR3 protein is CASSQDRLAEETQYF. CDR3 nucleotide sequence: TGCGCCAGCAGCCAAGATCGCCTAGCGGAAGAGACCCAGTACTTC. The chain employs TRBV4-1 and TRBJ2-5; 7 nucleotides agree with TRBD2. Germline CDR1 is MGHRA and CDR2 is YSYEKL. J lost 3 bases, V lost 0 bases, and 4 bases had no gene match. The CDR3 runs 15 residues.

The V and J genes are TRBV7-3 and TRBJ2-7; no clear D. The germline CDR1 and CDR2 sequences are SGHTA and FQGTGA. The CDR3 loop spans 13 amino acids. With 5 bases removed from V and 0 bases from J, the gap between germline ends came to 8 bases. The CDR3 here is CASSTQSSYEQYF. DNA of the CDR3: TGTGCCAGCAGCACCCAGAGCTCCTACGAGCAGTACTTC.

This chain links TRBV7-9 with TRBJ1-1; TRBD1 is a possible D gene (6 bases). This CDR3 has 15 amino acids. The ends were cut back, 4 bases at V and 2 bases at J, with 14 bases in the middle. Germline CDR1 SEHNR, CDR2 FQNEAQ (reference sequence). The CDR3 DNA follows: TGTGCCAGCAGCTCGGGACACCAGATTAACACTGAAGCTTTCTTT. Translated: CASSSGHQINTEAFF.

This clonotype was observed a few times. This sequence joins TRBV7-2 and TRBJ2-1; the match to TRBD2 covers 12 bases. CDR1 and CDR2 (germline): SGHTA, FQGNSA. With V trimmed by 4 bases and J by 2 bases, 3 bases remained unmatched. The CDR3 runs 16 residues. This chain's CDR3 is CASSSRLAGAYNEQFF. CDR3 DNA: TGTGCCAGCAGCTCTAGACTAGCGGGGGCCTACAATGAGCAGTTCTTC. Together with reference TRBV7-2 and TRBJ2-1, the CDR3 gives the full variable domain: GAGVSQSPSNKVTEKGKDVELRCDPISGHTALYWYRQSLGQGLEFLIYFQGNSAPDKSGLPSDRFSAERTGGSVSTLTIQRTQQEDSAVYLCASSSRLAGAYNEQFFGPGTRLTVL.

The rearrangement links TRBV7-8 to TRBJ2-5; D uncertain. Per germline, CDR1 SGHVS and CDR2 FQNEAQ. The V and J ends lost 2 bases and 0 bases respectively, with 4 bases between them. The CDR3 length is 13 residues. The CDR3 DNA is TGTGCCAGCAGCTTATCCCACCAAGAGACCCAGTACTTC. Translating gives CASSLSHQETQYF.

The chain combines TRBV24-1 with TRBJ2-3, with 9 bases lining up with TRBD1. This CDR3 comprises 15 residues. CDR1 and CDR2 from the germline V gene are KGHDR and SFDVKD. The trim removed 4 bases at V and 3 bases at J, leaving 4 bases unmatched. CDR3 DNA sequence: TGTGCCACCAGTGACCCCGGACAGGGGACAGATACGCAGTATTTT. Residues: CATSDPGQGTDTQYF.

This clonotype was seen a handful of times. The CDR3 loop reads CASGGGISYEQYF. Here the CDR3 DNA reads TGTGCCAGCGGAGGGGGCATCTCCTACGAGCAGTACTTC. The chain links TRBV27 to TRBJ2-7; possible D gene TRBD1, 7 bases. The CDR3 has 13 residues. Trimming stripped 8 bases from V and 0 bases from J, with 11 bases between. Germline V gives CDR1 MNHEY, CDR2 SMNVEV (reference sequence).

This clonotype was found a few times. This chain connects TRBV6-5 to TRBJ1-4; 9 positions match TRBD1. CDR3 size: 15 residues. The V segment lost 6 bases and the J segment 3 bases; nucleotides outside the gene matches: 5. Germline CDR1 reads MNHEY; CDR2 reads SVGAGI. CDR3 DNA sequence: TGTGCCAGCAGATCCGGGACAGGGTCTAATGAAAAACTGTTTTTT. The encoded protein is CASRSGTGSNEKLFF.

The chain links TRBV29-1 to TRBJ2-2; possibly TRBD1 for D (5 bases). Trimming pared 6 bases from V and 1 base from J, leaving 12 bases between. Germline loops: CDR1 SQVTM, CDR2 ANQGSEA. CDR3 size: 14 residues. The CDR3 is CSVENRLNTGELFF. Here the CDR3 DNA reads TGCAGCGTGGAAAACAGGCTGAACACCGGGGAGCTGTTTTTT.

The chain recombines TRBV20-1 with TRBJ1-1; TRBD1 agrees at 8 bases. V trimming: 5 bases; J trimming: 1 base; junction bases outside the gene matches: 6. The length of the CDR3 is 14 residues. CDR1 and CDR2 (germline): DFQATT, SNEGSKA (reference sequence). DNA for the CDR3: TGCAGTGCTCCGGACAGGGTCCGGAACACTGAAGCTTTCTTT. Encoded protein: CSAPDRVRNTEAFF.

This clonotype was detected many times. This chain joins TRBV7-9 and TRBJ2-1; no clear D gene. This CDR3 spans 14 amino acids. Per the germline V gene, CDR1 is SEHNR and CDR2 is FQNEAQ (reference sequence). Trimming pared 1 base from V and 6 bases from J, leaving 10 bases between. DNA of the CDR3: TGTGCCAGCAGCTTAGACGGCAATCTCAATGAGCAGTTCTTC. Amino acids: CASSLDGNLNEQFF. The whole variable domain, filled in from reference TRBV7-9 and TRBJ2-1, reads DTGVSQNPRHKITKRGQNVTFRCDPISEHNRLYWYRQTLGQGPEFLTYFQNEAQLEKSRLLSDRFSAERPKGSFSTLEIQRTEQGDSAMYLCASSLDGNLNEQFFGPGTRLTVL.

This clonotype was counted at least ten times. The chain links TRBV29-1 to TRBJ2-1, with TRBD2 identical over 8 bases. Per germline, CDR1 SQVTM and CDR2 ANQGSEA. This CDR3 contains 13 residues. In nucleotides, the CDR3 is TGCAGTGCCAGCGGGAGCTCCTACAATGAGCAGTTCTTC. This translates into CSASGSSYNEQFF.

This chain links TRBV12-3 or TRBV12-4 with TRBJ1-1; TRBD1 might be the D (5 bases). The CDR3 has 14 residues. The V gene lost 7 bases and the J gene lost 3 bases, with 15 bases spanning the gap. The DNA of the CDR3 is TGTGCCAGCACCCTTGTTCAGGGTCACACTGAAGCTTTCTTT. Protein product: CASTLVQGHTEAFF.

A note on this clonotype: An end of the junction differs from the germline gene, which may be a read error. CDR3 in DNA: TGTGCCAGAAGCTTCAGACAGAAGACAGATACGCAGTATTTT. Its protein is CARSFRQKTDTQYF. The chain carries TRBV5-4 and TRBJ2-3; a possible D gene is TRBD1 (5 bases). This CDR3 is 14 amino acids long. Germline V gene lookup returns CDR1 SGHNT and CDR2 YYREEE (reference sequence). The entire variable domain, with the rest obtained from reference TRBV5-4 and TRBJ2-3, is as follows: ETGVTQSPTHLIKTRGQQVTLRCSSQSGHNTVSWYQQALGQGPQFIFQYYREEENGRGNFPPRFSGLQFPNYSSELNVNALELDDSALYLCARSFRQKTDTQYFGPGTRLTVL.

V usage is TRBV9 and J usage is TRBJ2-7; no clear D. CDR1 and CDR2 (germline): SGDLS, YYNGEE. CDR3 length: 13 residues. V lost 3 bases and J lost 2, with 9 bases in between. CDR3 protein: CASSGSGTYEQYF. CDR3 DNA sequence: TGTGCCAGCAGCGGGTCAGGCACCTACGAGCAGTACTTC.

The chain couples TRBV7-9 to TRBJ1-1, with 9 bases aligning to TRBD1. Germline trimming cut 5 bases from V and 7 bases from J; bases unmatched to any gene: 11. Germline CDR1 SEHNR, CDR2 FQNEAQ (reference sequence). This CDR3 is 15 amino acids long. The CDR3 is CASSDVDRGWVEAFF. The DNA of the CDR3 is TGTGCCAGCAGCGACGTAGACAGGGGGTGGGTTGAAGCTTTCTTT.

The V call is TRBV9, the J call TRBJ2-5, with TRBD1 identical over 7 bases. V lost 4 bases and J lost 5; bases outside the gene matches: 5. The CDR3 contains 13 residues. Looked up from germline, CDR1 is SGDLS and CDR2 is YYNGEE. CDR3 protein: CASSRDSWETQYF. In nucleotides, the CDR3 is TGTGCCAGCAGCCGGGACAGTTGGGAGACCCAGTACTTC.

This clonotype has a handful of counts. The chain combines TRBV7-2 with TRBJ2-7; tentative D call: TRBD1 (5 bases). V was shortened by 5 bases and J by 7 bases, with 18 bases between the two germline ends. Germline CDR1 and CDR2: SGHTA and FQGNSA. The CDR3 totals 14 residues. CDR3 sequence: CASSPDSLLAEQYF. The CDR3 nucleotides are TGTGCCAGCAGCCCAGACAGTTTACTGGCGGAGCAGTACTTC. The whole variable domain, filled in from reference TRBV7-2 and TRBJ2-7, reads GAGVSQSPSNKVTEKGKDVELRCDPISGHTALYWYRQSLGQGLEFLIYFQGNSAPDKSGLPSDRFSAERTGGSVSTLTIQRTQQEDSAVYLCASSPDSLLAEQYFGPGTRLTVT.

The chain joins TRBV30 to TRBJ2-7; 9 nucleotides align to TRBD1. The CDR3 has 17 residues. Trimming cost V 2 bases and J 1 base; bases outside gene matches: 12. Germline V gene data show CDR1 as GTSNPN and CDR2 as SVGIG (reference sequence). CDR3 bases: TGTGCCTGGAGTTCCCAACCGGGACAGGGTTCTTCCTACGAGCAGTACTTC. It encodes CAWSSQPGQGSSYEQYF.

The V gene is TRBV11-2, the J gene TRBJ2-7, with D possibly matching TRBD2 (5 bases). The CDR3 loop spans 15 amino acids. Looked up from germline, CDR1 is SGHAT and CDR2 is FQNNGV. The V and J ends lost 0 bases and 0 bases respectively, with 9 bases between them. This CDR3 is CASSLDRGSSYEQYF. CDR3 bases: TGTGCCAGCAGCTTAGACCGGGGAAGCTCCTACGAGCAGTACTTC.